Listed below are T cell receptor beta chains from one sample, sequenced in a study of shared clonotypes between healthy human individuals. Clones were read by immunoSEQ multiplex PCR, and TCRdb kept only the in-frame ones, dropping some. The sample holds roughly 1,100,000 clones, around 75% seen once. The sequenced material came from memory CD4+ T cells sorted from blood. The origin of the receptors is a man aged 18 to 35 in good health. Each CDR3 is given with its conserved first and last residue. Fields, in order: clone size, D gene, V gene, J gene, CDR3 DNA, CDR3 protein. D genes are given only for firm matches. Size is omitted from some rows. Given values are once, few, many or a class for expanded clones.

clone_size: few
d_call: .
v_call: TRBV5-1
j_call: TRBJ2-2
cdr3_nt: TGCGCCAGCAGCTTGGCAAGATTGAACACCGGGGAGCTGTTTTTT
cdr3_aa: CASSLARLNTGELFF

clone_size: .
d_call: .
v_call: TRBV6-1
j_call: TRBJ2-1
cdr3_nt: TGTGCCAGCGGGGGGACAGCCCTGGGGGACAATGAGCAGTTCTTC
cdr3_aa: CASGGTALGDNEQFF

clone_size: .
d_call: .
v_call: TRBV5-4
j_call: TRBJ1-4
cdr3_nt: TGTGCCAGCAGCTTGGCCGGAGTCAATGAAAAACTGTTTTTT
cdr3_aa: CASSLAGVNEKLFF

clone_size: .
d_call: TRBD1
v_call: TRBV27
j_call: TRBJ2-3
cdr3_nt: TGTGCCAGCAGTTTCACAAGGACAGGGGGTGCCACAGATACGCAGTATTTT
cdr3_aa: CASSFTRTGGATDTQYF

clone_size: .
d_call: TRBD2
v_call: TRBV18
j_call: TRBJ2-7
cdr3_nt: TGTGCCAGCTCACCACCCTTAGCGGGAGGTGGCTACGAGCAGTACTTC
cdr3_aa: CASSPPLAGGGYEQYF

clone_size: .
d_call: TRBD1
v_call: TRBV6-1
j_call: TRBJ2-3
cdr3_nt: TGTGCCAGCCCCGGGACAGGGGGCAGTCATACGCAGTATTTT
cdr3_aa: CASPGTGGSHTQYF

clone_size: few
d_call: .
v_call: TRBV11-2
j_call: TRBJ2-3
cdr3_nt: TGTGCCAGCAGCAAAAACCCCAGGGGAGATACGCAGTATTTT
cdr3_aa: CASSKNPRGDTQYF

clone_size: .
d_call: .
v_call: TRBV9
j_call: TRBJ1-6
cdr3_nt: TGTGCCAGCAGCGTAGAAGGCAGGGATAATTCACCCCTCCACTTT
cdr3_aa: CASSVEGRDNSPLHF

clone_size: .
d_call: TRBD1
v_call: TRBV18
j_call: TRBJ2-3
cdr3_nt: TGTGCCAGCTCTTCTGCAGGGGGCCACGAAGGTACGCAGTATTTT
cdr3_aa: CASSSAGGHEGTQYF

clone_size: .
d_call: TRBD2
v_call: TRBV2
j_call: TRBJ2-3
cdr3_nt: TGTGCCAGCACGCGGGGGGGCAGTGGTACGCAGTATTTT
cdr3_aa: CASTRGGSGTQYF

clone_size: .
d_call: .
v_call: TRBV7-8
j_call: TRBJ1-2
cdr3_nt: TGTGCCAGCAGCTTCTTTGGTGGGCAGCCTAACTATGGCTACACCTTC
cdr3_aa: CASSFFGGQPNYGYTF

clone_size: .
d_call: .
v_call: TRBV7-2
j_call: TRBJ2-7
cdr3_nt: TGTGCCAGCAGACGGGAGAAAACGGTTGGCGAGCAGTACTTC
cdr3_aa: CASRREKTVGEQYF

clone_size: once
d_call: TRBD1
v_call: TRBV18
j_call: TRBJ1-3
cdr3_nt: TGTGCCAGCTCACCACCCGCAGGGGGCTCTGGAAACACCATATATTTT
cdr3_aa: CASSPPAGGSGNTIYF

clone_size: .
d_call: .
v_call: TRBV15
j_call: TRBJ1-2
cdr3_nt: TGTGCCACCAGCTCCGTCGTGAACTATGGCTACACCTTC
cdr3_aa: CATSSVVNYGYTF

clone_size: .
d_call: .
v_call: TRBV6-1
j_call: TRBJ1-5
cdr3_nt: TGTGCGGGGGGAATTACCCAGCCCCAGCATTTT
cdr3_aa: CAGGITQPQHF

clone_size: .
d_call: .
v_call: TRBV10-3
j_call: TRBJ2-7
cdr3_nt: TGTGCCATCAGTGAGGCAAGGGGCTACGAGCAGTACTTC
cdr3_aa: CAISEARGYEQYF

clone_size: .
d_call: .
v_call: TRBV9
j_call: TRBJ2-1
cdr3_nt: TGTGCCAGCAGCGTAGACGGCAATGAGCAGTTCTTC
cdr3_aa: CASSVDGNEQFF

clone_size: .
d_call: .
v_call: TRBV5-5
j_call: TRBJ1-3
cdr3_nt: TGTGCCAGCAGCTTCCAGGGCGGGTCTGGAGGAAACACCATATATTTT
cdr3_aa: CASSFQGGSGGNTIYF

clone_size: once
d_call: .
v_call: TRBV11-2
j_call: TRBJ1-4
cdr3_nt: TGTGCCAGCAGCTTAGGAGCGATTAATGAAAAACTGTTTTTT
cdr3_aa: CASSLGAINEKLFF

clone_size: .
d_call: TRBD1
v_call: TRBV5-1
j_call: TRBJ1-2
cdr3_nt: TGCGCCAGCAGCTATTACCAGGGGGTCGGCTACACCTTC
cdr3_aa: CASSYYQGVGYTF

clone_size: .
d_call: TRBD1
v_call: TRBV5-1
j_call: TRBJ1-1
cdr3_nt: TGCGCCAGCAGCTTGGTTCCGACAGGGGGCTCGGGCACTGAAGCTTTCTTT
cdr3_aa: CASSLVPTGGSGTEAFF

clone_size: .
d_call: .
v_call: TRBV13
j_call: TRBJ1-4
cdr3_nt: TGTGCCAGCAGGGGGACGGCAGTGGCTGAAAAACTGTTTTTT
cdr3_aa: CASRGTAVAEKLFF

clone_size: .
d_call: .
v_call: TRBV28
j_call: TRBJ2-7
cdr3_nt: TGTGCCAGCAGTTTACTGGTCTCCTACGAGCAGTACTTC
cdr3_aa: CASSLLVSYEQYF

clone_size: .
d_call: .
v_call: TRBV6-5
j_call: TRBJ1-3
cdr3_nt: TGTGCCAGCAGTCCATTCTCTGGAAACACCATATATTTT
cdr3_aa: CASSPFSGNTIYF

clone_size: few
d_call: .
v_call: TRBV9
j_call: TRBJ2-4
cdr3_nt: TGTGCCAGCAGCGTAGGGGGACACCAGGAAGCCAAAAACATTCAGTACTTC
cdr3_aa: CASSVGGHQEAKNIQYF

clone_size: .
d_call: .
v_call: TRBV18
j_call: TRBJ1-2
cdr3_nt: TGTGCCAGCTCACCAGATCTCTATGGCTACACCTTC
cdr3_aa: CASSPDLYGYTF

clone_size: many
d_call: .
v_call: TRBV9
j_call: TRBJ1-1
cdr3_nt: TGTGCCAGCAGCCCCCAAGTAACTGAAGCTTTCTTT
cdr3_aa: CASSPQVTEAFF

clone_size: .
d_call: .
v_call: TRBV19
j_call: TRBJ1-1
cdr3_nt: TGTGCCAGTAGAAATTTGGCTGAAGCTTTCTTT
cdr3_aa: CASRNLAEAFF

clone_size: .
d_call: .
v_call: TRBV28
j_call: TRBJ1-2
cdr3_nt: TGTGCCAGCAGTTCTGAGAAGGGGGAGGAGGGAGGATATGGCTACACCTTC
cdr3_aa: CASSSEKGEEGGYGYTF

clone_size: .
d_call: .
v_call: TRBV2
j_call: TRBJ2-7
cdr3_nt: TGTGCCAGCTCCACGGAGGCAGGCGAGCAGTACTTC
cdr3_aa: CASSTEAGEQYF

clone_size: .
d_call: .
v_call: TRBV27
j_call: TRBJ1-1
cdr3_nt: TGTGCCAGCAGTTCCTTTTTTAACACTGAAGCTTTCTTT
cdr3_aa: CASSSFFNTEAFF

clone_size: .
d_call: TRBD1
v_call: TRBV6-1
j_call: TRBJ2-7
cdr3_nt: TGTGCCAGCAGTGCCTCGGACAGGGGACGGCCCTACGAGCAGTACTTC
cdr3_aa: CASSASDRGRPYEQYF

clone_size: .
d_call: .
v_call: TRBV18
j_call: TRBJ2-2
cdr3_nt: TGTGCCAGCTCCTACAACAGGGCAGACACCGGGGAGCTGTTTTTT
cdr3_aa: CASSYNRADTGELFF

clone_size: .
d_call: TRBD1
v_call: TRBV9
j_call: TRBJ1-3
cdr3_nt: TGTGCCAGCAGCGTAGATATCGGAGGGACAGGACCTGGAAACACCATATATTTT
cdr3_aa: CASSVDIGGTGPGNTIYF

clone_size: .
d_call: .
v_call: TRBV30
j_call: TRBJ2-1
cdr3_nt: TGTGCCTGGAGCCCTGACATATGGGGAAGCTCCTACAATGAGCAGTTCTTC
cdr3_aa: CAWSPDIWGSSYNEQFF

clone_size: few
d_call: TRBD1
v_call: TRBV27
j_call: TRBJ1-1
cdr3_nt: TGTGCCAGCAGCCTCTCGGACAGGGGGGACACTGAAGCTTTCTTT
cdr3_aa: CASSLSDRGDTEAFF

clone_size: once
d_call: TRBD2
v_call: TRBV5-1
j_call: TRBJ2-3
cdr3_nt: TGCGCCAGCAGCTACGGGACTAGCAAAGATACGCAGTATTTT
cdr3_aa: CASSYGTSKDTQYF

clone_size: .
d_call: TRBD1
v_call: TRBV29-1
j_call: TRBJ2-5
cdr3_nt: TGCAGCGTTCAACAGGGGAGCCAAGAGACCCAGTACTTC
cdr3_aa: CSVQQGSQETQYF

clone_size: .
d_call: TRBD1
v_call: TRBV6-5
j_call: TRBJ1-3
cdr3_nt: TGTGCCAGCGGGACAGGGGTCACTGGAAACACCATATATTTT
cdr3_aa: CASGTGVTGNTIYF

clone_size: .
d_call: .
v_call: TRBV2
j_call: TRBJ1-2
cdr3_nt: TGTGCCAGCAGTGAAAATTGGTCGGGGCCCTATGGCTACACCTTC
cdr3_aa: CASSENWSGPYGYTF

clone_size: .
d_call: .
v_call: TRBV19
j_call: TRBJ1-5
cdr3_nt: TGTGCCAGTAGTATATACAACAAGGATGCTATTCAGCCCCAGCATTTT
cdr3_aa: CASSIYNKDAIQPQHF

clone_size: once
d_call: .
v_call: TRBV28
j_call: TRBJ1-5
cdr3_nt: TGTGCCAGCAGCCCCGGGGGGCGGCGCAATCAGCCCCAGCATTTT
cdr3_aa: CASSPGGRRNQPQHF

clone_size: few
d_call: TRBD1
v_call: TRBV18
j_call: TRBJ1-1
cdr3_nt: TGTTGCAGTAGGACAGGGAAGGCTGAAGCTTTCTTT
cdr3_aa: CCSRTGKAEAFF

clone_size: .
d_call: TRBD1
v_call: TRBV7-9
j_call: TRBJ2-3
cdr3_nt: TGTGCCAGCAGCACCGGACAGGGGAACACAGATACGCAGTATTTT
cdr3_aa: CASSTGQGNTDTQYF

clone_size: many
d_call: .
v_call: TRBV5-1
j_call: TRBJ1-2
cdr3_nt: TGCGCCAGCAGCTCACCCGGACGGGGGGGAGAGGGCTACACCTTC
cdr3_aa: CASSSPGRGGEGYTF

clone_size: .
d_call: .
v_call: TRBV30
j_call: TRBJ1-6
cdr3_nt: TGTGCCTGGAGTCCGGTACTAGGTAATTCACCCCTCCACTTT
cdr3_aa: CAWSPVLGNSPLHF

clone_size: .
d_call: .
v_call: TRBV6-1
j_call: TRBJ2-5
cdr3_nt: TGTGCCAGCAGTGTGGCAGGGATCGAGACCCAGTACTTC
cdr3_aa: CASSVAGIETQYF

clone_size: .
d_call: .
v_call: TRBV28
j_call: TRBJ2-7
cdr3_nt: TGTGCCAGCAGTAATAAGTACGAGCAGTACTTC
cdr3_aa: CASSNKYEQYF

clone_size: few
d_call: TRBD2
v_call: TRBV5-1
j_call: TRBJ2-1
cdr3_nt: TGCGCCAGCAGCCCACTAGCGGGGAACTACAATGAGCAGTTCTTC
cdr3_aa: CASSPLAGNYNEQFF

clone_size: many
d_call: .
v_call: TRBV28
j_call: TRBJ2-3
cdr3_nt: TGTGCCAGCAGTTCCCGCGGGAATACGCAGTATTTT
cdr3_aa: CASSSRGNTQYF

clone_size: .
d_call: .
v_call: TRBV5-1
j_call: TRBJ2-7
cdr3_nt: TGCGCCAGCAGCTTGGGACTAGACTACGAGCAGTACTTC
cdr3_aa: CASSLGLDYEQYF

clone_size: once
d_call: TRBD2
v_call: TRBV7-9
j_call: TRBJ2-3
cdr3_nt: TGTGCCAGCGTACTAGCGGGAGGCGCAGATACGCAGTATTTT
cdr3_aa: CASVLAGGADTQYF

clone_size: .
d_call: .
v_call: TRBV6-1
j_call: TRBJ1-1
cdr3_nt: TGTGCCAGCGGGAGTTACACTGAAGCTTTCTTT
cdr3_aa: CASGSYTEAFF

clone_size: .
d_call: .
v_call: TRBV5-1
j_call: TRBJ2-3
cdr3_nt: TGCGCCAGCAGCTTGTTGGGGTTCGGCACAGATACGCAGTATTTT
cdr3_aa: CASSLLGFGTDTQYF

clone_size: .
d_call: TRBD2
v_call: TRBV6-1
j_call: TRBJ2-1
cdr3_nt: TGTGCCAGCAGTGAAGAAGGCGGGAGTCGGCAGTTCTTC
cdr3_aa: CASSEEGGSRQFF